In its sample, the clone carrying this T cell receptor (beta chain) was seen many times. Its antigen is unidentified. The entry originates in a study of metastatic and nonmetastatic thyroid tumors. Study background: Repertoire data that came from the blood and tumor or nodule tissue of malignant and benign thyroid patients were compared. Study-wide findings and caveats: Reports indicated that malignant thyroid tumors showed significantly higher TCR beta diversity than benign nodules did, in blood and tumor.

None of the patients had undergone any treatment ahead of thyroid surgery. In the original analysis: CDR3 differences across clinicopathological groups were used to build a distant-metastasis classifier for papillary thyroid cancer. TCRdb reassembled clones from the PCR reads with MiXCR. TCRdb assigned the V and J calls; the authors' analysis was not used. The table lists approximately 14,000 clones, about an eighth of them singletons. Trimming left V 1 base short and J 4 bases short, with 11 bases between. The CDR3 length is 14 residues. Germline V CDR1 and CDR2: SEHNR, FQNEAQ (reference sequence). Source material: blood. The genes are TRBV7-9 and TRBJ2-7; D perhaps matches TRBD1 (5 bases). This receptor was obtained from a female donor with papillary thyroid cancer or a benign thyroid nodule (not recorded which). Some clones in this sample may be carry-over from other donors' samples. The DNA for the CDR3 is TGTGCCAGCAGCTTAGAGGGCAGGGTTTACGAGCAGTACTTC. Protein: CASSLEGRVYEQYF.